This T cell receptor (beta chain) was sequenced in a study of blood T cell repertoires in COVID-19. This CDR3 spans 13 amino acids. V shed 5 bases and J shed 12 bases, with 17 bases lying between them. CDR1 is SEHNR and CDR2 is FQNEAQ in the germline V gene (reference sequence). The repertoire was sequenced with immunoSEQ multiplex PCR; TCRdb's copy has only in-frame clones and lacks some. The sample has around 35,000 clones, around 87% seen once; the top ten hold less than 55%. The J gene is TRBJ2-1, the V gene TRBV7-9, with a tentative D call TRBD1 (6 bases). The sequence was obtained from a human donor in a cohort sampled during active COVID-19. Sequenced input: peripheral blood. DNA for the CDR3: TGTGCCAGCAGCGAAACAGGGCAAAAAATGCAGTTCTTC. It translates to CASSETGQKMQFF.